This passage covers 8 T cell receptor beta chains from one sample sequenced in a study of regulatory T cells in long-lasting Graves disease. CDR3-region Arm-PCR and iRepertoire HTBI primers produced the TCR beta libraries. TCRdb reprocessed the multiplex PCR reads with MiXCR, giving one entry per CDR3 protein. The sample includes approximately 400,000 distinct CDR3 sequences, roughly 15% of them seen just once. Time point meaning: newly diagnosed GD, antithyroid drugs for less than 3 months. Preparation of the TCR library used RNA extracted from PBMCs. This same sample was also part of a study on T cells in Graves' hyperthyroidism and ophthalmopathy.

The sequenced sample was peripheral blood mononuclear cells (PBMCs), obtained at new diagnosis, from a patient treated with antithyroid drugs. The receptors were sampled from a woman between 35 and 50 years old with Graves disease.

This clonotype was seen ten or more times. This sequence joins TRBV12-3 or TRBV12-4 and TRBJ2-1; 7 nucleotides match TRBD2. The CDR3 spans 11 residues. With 4 bases clipped from V and 11 bases from J, the junction kept 2 bases outside the gene matches. The CDR3 nucleotides are TGTGCCAGCAGTTCCAGCGGGAAGCAGTTCTTC. It specifies CASSSSGKQFF.

This clonotype showed up many times. Here the CDR3 reads CASSLGLHYEQYF. As DNA, the CDR3 is TGTGCCAGCAGCCTAGGACTCCACTACGAGCAGTACTTC. The V and J genes are TRBV11-3 and TRBJ2-7; possibly TRBD2 for D (5 bases). The V and J ends lost 5 bases and 3 bases respectively, with 11 bases between them. Germline V gene data show CDR1 as SGHNT and CDR2 as YENEEA. This CDR3 is 13 amino acids long.

The rearrangement joins TRBV19 to TRBJ2-1, with 9 nucleotides matching TRBD2. Germline lookup yields CDR1 LNHDA and CDR2 SQIVND (reference sequence). CDR3 length equals 15 residues. V lost 4 bases to trimming and J lost 2 bases; unmatched junction nucleotides: 3. CDR3 sequence reads: CASSKLAGAYNEQFF. CDR3 DNA sequence: TGTGCCAGTAGTAAGTTAGCGGGAGCCTACAATGAGCAGTTCTTC.

The chain carries TRBV2 and TRBJ2-1; 15 nucleotides agree with TRBD2. Germline V CDR1 and CDR2: SNHLY, FYNNEI. CDR3 length: 16 residues. Unmatched junction bases numbered 5, after V lost 6 bases and J lost 5 bases. The CDR3 region is CASSGLAGGPDNEQFF. The CDR3 DNA sequence: TGTGCCAGCAGCGGACTAGCGGGAGGGCCCGACAATGAGCAGTTCTTC.

This clonotype was seen at least ten times. The rearrangement links TRBV27 to TRBJ2-2, with unresolved D. Trimming took 2 bases from V and 0 from J, leaving 16 bases between them. Germline lookup yields CDR1 MNHEY and CDR2 SMNVEV (reference sequence). The CDR3 has 18 residues. CDR3 coding DNA: TGTGCCAGCAGTTTAACTTTACGTGGCATTACGAACACCGGGGAGCTGTTTTTT. Its translation is CASSLTLRGITNTGELFF.

This clonotype occurred many times. The CDR3 nucleotides are TGTGCCAGCAAACTACGGTACGGGGGAGCTGCAGACTACAATGAGCAGTTCTTC. Translated: CASKLRYGGAADYNEQFF. The chain employs TRBV27 and TRBJ2-1; a possible D gene is TRBD2 (6 bases). This CDR3 spans 18 amino acids. Germline values: CDR1 MNHEY, CDR2 SMNVEV (reference sequence). The ends were cut back, 7 bases at V and 3 bases at J, with 25 bases in the middle.

This clonotype was recorded many times. This chain links TRBV18 with TRBJ2-7; D unresolved. The CDR3 runs 14 residues. Germline V gene lookup returns CDR1 KGHSH and CDR2 LQKENI. The germline V and J ends were trimmed by 4 bases and 3 bases, with 13 bases remaining between them. DNA of the CDR3: TGTGCCAGCTCACTTTCTACAGAGAACTACGAGCAGTACTTC. As protein: CASSLSTENYEQYF.

V gene TRBV6-1 combines with J gene TRBJ2-3; a weak D match, TRBD2 (6 bases). The CDR3 runs 14 residues. Trimming removed 8 bases from V and 6 bases from J, with 18 bases in between. The germline CDR1 and CDR2 sequences are MNHNS and SASEGT. The CDR3 here is CASCRAAEGDTQYF. The CDR3 DNA follows: TGTGCCAGCTGTCGGGCGGCGGAGGGGGATACGCAGTATTTT.